Given below is one TCR beta chain in context. Its antigen is unknown. No base qualities exist here, and no much larger clone lies one base off it. This record comes from a study of blood T cell repertoires in COVID-19 (dated by TCRdb to about 2020). In the study overall: Samples covering the acute and convalescent phases of COVID-19 were provided by collaborators in the United States, Italy and Spain. The material from the prospective study consisted of cDNA or gDNA derived from T cells, B-cell-depleted T cells, or PBMCs. Subjects who had been exposed to COVID-19, were actively infected with it, or had recovered from it provided the deeply sampled blood TCRbeta repertoires that made up the dataset. The repertoires were released in a freely available public database intended as a resource for research on the immune response to SARS-CoV-2. The samples were drawn from the first 160 participants of the ongoing ImmuneRACE study and from 1,254 subjects provided by 6 global collaborators. Sample metadata almost always included a de-identified subject ID, COVID-19 status, age in years and sex. Where HLA class I and class II types were available, the types were taken from metadata supplied by the sample provider, not from assay-based typing.

The full study reports these points: The amount of clinical and demographic metadata varied by source and participant and was provided uncurated.

TCRbeta CDR3 regions were amplified from genomic DNA using the immunoSEQ Assay, a bias-controlled multiplex PCR. The source study handled its data this way. Within the assay, amplification of reference gene primers was used to estimate how many nucleated cells each sample contained. To quantify the absolute abundance of each unique TCRbeta CDR3 rearrangement, sequence reads were collapsed and filtered. For each sample, productive Simpson clonality was calculated as the square root of Simpson's diversity index over productive rearrangements. The immuneACCESS repertoire file appears here via TCRdb, limited to in-frame rearrangements. These files lack a portion of the clones; in checked studies, under half of the deficit traces to unresolved V genes, and the cause of the others is not known. V, J and clone size were drawn from that table, and D and trimming were deduced from the DNA. Here the sample has around 100,000 clones; 85% occur a single time. The top ten constitute 9.5% to 15% of the sample.

Whole blood was collected in K2EDTA tubes by collaborating institutions according to the institutions' own protocols. For TCRbeta analysis, collaborator samples were shipped as frozen whole blood, as isolated PBMCs, or as DNA extracted from either sample type. This TCR was sampled from a human donor in a cohort sampled during active COVID-19. The sequenced material came from peripheral blood.

The DNA reads TGTGCCAGCAGCGACAGGGGCACAACTAATGAAAAACTGTTTTTT. Its product reads: CASSDRGTTNEKLFF. Recombination linked TRBV7-2 to TRBJ1-4; 8 bases in the junction line up with TRBD1. V is trimmed back by 5 bases and J by 0 bases, and the junction contains 2 bases that no gene match accounts for. Taken from cysteine to phenylalanine, the CDR3 has 15 residues. Just the 45-base CDR3 DNA is kept, in frame starting at base 1. The CDR1 and CDR2 encoded by the germline V gene are SGHTA and FQGNSA. The full variable domain, with segments outside the CDR3 supplied by the reference TRBV7-2 and TRBJ1-4 proteins, appears as GAGVSQSPSNKVTEKGKDVELRCDPISGHTALYWYRQSLGQGLEFLIYFQGNSAPDKSGLPSDRFSAERTGGSVSTLTIQRTQQEDSAVYLCASSDRGTTNEKLFFGSGTQLSVL.